This entry is about one T cell receptor beta chain. Which antigen it targets is not known. Base qualities were left out, and no much larger clone turns up one base away. TCRbeta CDR3 regions were amplified from genomic DNA by means of the immunoSEQ Assay, a bias-controlled multiplex PCR. On the authors' methods: The number of nucleated cells in each sample was estimated from the amplification of reference gene primers within the assay. Sequence reads were collapsed and filtered to measure the absolute abundance of every unique TCRbeta CDR3 rearrangement. For each sample, productive Simpson clonality was calculated by taking the square root of Simpson's diversity index across productive rearrangements. The immuneACCESS repertoire file appears here via TCRdb, limited to in-frame rearrangements. These files lack a portion of the clones; in checked studies, under half of the deficit traces to unresolved V genes, and the cause of the others is not known. The D gene and trimming were derived from the DNA, and the V and J assignments and clone size from that table. The sample yields about 390,000 clones; approximately 87% were counted once. 10% of the sample lies in the top ten.

The data originate from a study of blood T cell repertoires in COVID-19 (dated by TCRdb to 2020 to 2021). For the study in its entirety: Samples covering the acute and convalescent phases of COVID-19 were provided by collaborators in the United States, Italy and Spain. The repertoires were released in a freely available public database meant as a resource for research on the immune response to SARS-CoV-2. Where HLA class I and class II types were available, the types were taken from metadata supplied by the sample provider, not from assay-based typing. Samples came from the ongoing ImmuneRACE study (first 160 participants) plus 1,254 subjects from 6 global collaborators. Nearly every sample came with metadata listing a de-identified subject ID, COVID-19 status, age in years and sex. The material from the prospective study consisted of cDNA or gDNA derived from T cells, B-cell-depleted T cells, or PBMCs. The dataset comprised deeply sampled blood TCRbeta repertoires from subjects exposed to, actively infected with, or recovered from COVID-19. Broad study findings and their caveats: How much clinical and demographic metadata was included differed by source and by participant, and the metadata was provided uncurated.

Participants in the prospective study were enrolled through a virtual design, were aged about 18 to 90 years, and lived in roughly 26 United States geographic areas. In the prospective study, participants were assigned to cohorts based on the clinical history participants reported in a screening survey and a study questionnaire. For ImmuneRACE Cohort 3, a participant was defined as recovered based on two consecutive negative NP/OP PCR tests, clearance by a healthcare professional, or resolution of symptoms. Each participant in the prospective study had whole blood, serum and a nasopharyngeal or oropharyngeal swab collected by mobile phlebotomists. Over an approximately 2-month period, participants in the prospective study had the option of providing additional blood draws and questionnaires. Blood samples from the prospective study were shipped frozen or at room temperature prior to DNA extraction.

The material sequenced was PBMCs or T cells enriched from blood (not recorded which). This clonotype was sampled from a woman aged 50 to 60 who had recovered from COVID-19.

The DNA is as follows: TGTGCCAGCAGCGCCTTCACAGGGACGGATGAAAAACTGTTTTTT. This yields the protein CASSAFTGTDEKLFF. Here the chain combines TRBV5-4 and TRBJ1-4, with TRBD1 perhaps the D gene, on 6 matching bases. The CDR3 has 15 amino acids, counting the end cysteine and phenylalanine. Kept here is only the CDR3 DNA, which spans 45 bases and is read in frame from base 1. V is pared back by 4 bases and J by 6 bases, with 16 bases lying between the germline termini. The germline V gene (reference sequence) supplies CDR1 SGHNT and CDR2 YYREEE. Outside the CDR3, residues come from the reference TRBV5-4 and TRBJ1-4 proteins, so the full variable domain is: ETGVTQSPTHLIKTRGQQVTLRCSSQSGHNTVSWYQQALGQGPQFIFQYYREEENGRGNFPPRFSGLQFPNYSSELNVNALELDDSALYLCASSAFTGTDEKLFFGSGTQLSVL.